This T cell receptor beta chain was observed in a study of Ad26.COV2.S vaccination and SARS-CoV-2 variants. The sample holds one count of this clone. Its matching antigen is unknown. Trimming stripped 6 bases from V and 9 bases from J, with 12 bases between. This CDR3 comprises 12 residues. Regarding treatment: roughly 19 received Ad26.COV2.S at low or high dose, single or two shots; five or six received placebo; per-sample allocation not given. The samples date from day 63 after the first vaccine or placebo injection. The vaccine antigen was prefusion-stabilized Wuhan SARS-CoV-2 spike. Sequencing used immunoSEQ multiplex PCR; TCRdb keeps in-frame clones, though not all of them. The sample lists over 400,000 clones, 90% occurring once. Findings of the study overall: Vaccine and placebo groups showed comparable non-spike TCR breadth.

The sample in question was peripheral blood, obtained in a trial of Ad26.COV2.S vaccine versus placebo. J is TRBJ1-5 and V is TRBV12-3 or TRBV12-4, with a possible D match to TRBD1 (6 bases). The sequence was obtained from a person between 18 and 65 years old who received the Ad26.COV2.S COVID-19 vaccine or a placebo. DNA of the CDR3: TGTGCCAGCAGCGAGGGGGATTTGCCCCAGCATTTT. Its protein is CASSEGDLPQHF.